This TCR beta chain appears in the sequencing data of a study of T-cell memory formation after mild COVID-19. From the 5' RACE reads, TCRdb called clonotypes with MiXCR, one entry per CDR3 protein. Among around 130,000 distinct CDR3 sequences listed, 14% were seen once. This clonotype has more than one count but fewer than ten. The sequenced sample was PBMCs or a T cell subset sorted from them (not recorded which). The clonotype was recovered from an adult woman who had mild COVID-19 (a few samples of this study predate the infection). Cell type and time point are not known.

CDR3 in amino acids: CSASATHYQETQYF. CDR3 in DNA: TGCAGTGCTAGCGCAACCCACTACCAAGAGACCCAGTACTTC. The V and J genes are TRBV20-1 and TRBJ2-5, with no clear D. CDR1 and CDR2 (germline): DFQATT, SNEGSKA (reference sequence). This CDR3 region has 14 residues. V was cut by 3 bases and J by 0 bases, with 11 bases left in between.